This entry features one T cell receptor (beta chain) sequence. Its recognized antigen is unknown. Base-call qualities are not available, and no considerably larger clone is one nucleotide away. The sample's time point label, in plain terms: newly diagnosed GD, antithyroid drugs for less than 3 months. For both TCR sequencing and RNA sequencing, RNA was extracted from PBMCs in TRIzol. Graves' disease was diagnosed according to American Thyroid Association guidelines. Patients were recruited from an endocrinology department in Xi'an, China. Each patient gave approximately 10 milliliters of peripheral blood, collected in an EDTA anticoagulant tube. Ficoll Paque Plus density gradient separation was used to isolate PBMCs, and no further T cell sorting was done. RNA quality was checked with an Agilent 2100 Bioanalyzer and agarose gel, and concentration with a NanoDrop 2000. The germline V gene encodes CDR1 SGHRS and CDR2 YFSETQ. From its cysteine to its phenylalanine, the CDR3 spans 14 amino acids. Here the CDR3 DNA is all that survives: 42 bases in frame from base 1. The germline V end is reduced by 4 bases and the J end by 2 bases; junction bases left unmatched: 6.

This entry comes from a study of regulatory T cells in long-lasting Graves disease (dated by TCRdb to the early 2020s). Concerning the study at large: Patients with newly diagnosed Graves' disease had been on antithyroid drugs for under 3 months. Persistent Graves' disease patients were compared with newly diagnosed Graves' disease patients by peripheral blood TCR sequencing and RNA sequencing. The study was conducted in China and was registered as a clinical trial. A total of approximately 35 samples underwent TCR sequencing: some 13 from persistent and 20 from newly diagnosed Graves' disease patients.

What the authors observed across the whole study: The small sample size was acknowledged by the authors as a limitation that may reduce accuracy. Preferential use of TRBV28, TRBJ1-2 and TRBJ2-5 was observed in persistent disease, whereas TRBV20-1 and TRBJ2-1 were favored in newly diagnosed disease. Compared with newly diagnosed patients, persistent Graves' disease patients had lower TCR Shannon entropy and fewer highly expanded clones, which suggests clonal expansion. Sequencing and analysis were restricted to the TCR beta chain. A larger number of public clonotypes was shared among persistent patients (2,741) than among newly diagnosed patients (about 990). Peripheral blood alone was examined, since thyroid tissue, which constituted the primary lesion, could not be accessed.

The method behind the library was multiplex PCR. The instrument was an Illumina HiSeq 4000. iRepertoire HTBI primers and Arm-PCR amplification of CDR3 regions were used to construct TCR beta libraries. Before sequencing, the PCR products went through gel purification. The source study handled its data this way. A total of roughly 67 TRBV and some 15 TRBJ segments were identified across samples and were used for gene usage analysis of CDR3 amino acid clonotypes. COPE and FqMerger were used to merge the filtered high-quality paired reads into contigs. BLAST was used to align contigs to IMGT TRBV, TRBD and TRBJ reference genes, and CDR3 was defined according to IMGT. Highly expanded clones were defined as clonotypes with a frequency above 0.1%. Repertoire diversity was measured by Shannon entropy, and V-J evenness by the Gini coefficient. Public clonotypes were defined as clonotypes shared by more than one individual. TCRdb trimmed the raw reads at Q25, called clones with MiXCR and kept productive beta chains. Rows matching on CDR3 protein sequence are summarized as one entry with the most common DNA and genes. The V and J calls reflect TCRdb's pipeline rather than the authors' work. The sample table records 440,000 or so distinct CDR3 sequences; roughly 15% of these occur just once. Clones ranked in the top ten supply about 10% of the sample.

These data were likewise used in another study, on T cells in Graves' hyperthyroidism and ophthalmopathy. The second paper states: Stable Graves' hyperthyroidism was defined as no progression to ophthalmopathy during 18 months of follow-up. Hyperthyroidism patients were newly diagnosed, had a disease duration of under 2 months, and were aged 18 to 65 years. The study excluded patients with uncontrolled infections, other autoimmune diseases, pregnancy or lactation. Diagnoses were based on clinical symptoms, serum thyroxine and TRAb, thyroid ultrasound and orbital computed tomography. The first round of RT-PCR for the TCR CDR3 was performed with the HTBI primer set and the Qiagen OneStep RT-PCR kit. Most expanded thyroid clonotypes (frequency above 0.001) were also found in blood, which suggests that blood repertoires may mirror thyroid immune responses. A model built on a 13 V-J signature distinguished ophthalmopathy from stable hyperthyroidism, reaching around 88% sensitivity and 81% to 83% specificity in cross-validation and 80%/75% in testing. In validation, the model predicted progression to ophthalmopathy with around 71% sensitivity and around 72% specificity, a median of 6.5 months before onset. To identify distinguishing TCR V-J signatures, a discovery cohort of around 100 patients was used, comprising 40 to 45 with Graves' ophthalmopathy and around 57 with stable Graves' hyperthyroidism. Prospective prediction of ophthalmopathy was tested in an independent validation cohort consisting of roughly 20 hyperthyroidism patients and some 17 patients who later progressed to ophthalmopathy. For training and testing, the 100 or so patients in the discovery cohort were randomly divided in a 7:3 ratio. The study also compared thyroid tissue and blood T-cell repertoires from about 6 Graves' hyperthyroidism patients. After sampling, hyperthyroidism patients received methimazole starting at 30 mg daily, and ophthalmopathy patients received high-dose intravenous methylprednisolone. Libraries were constructed in a second round of multiplex PCR, after which size selection and purification were performed. Paired-end sequencing of the libraries was performed with 100 bp reads on an Illumina HiSeq2000. Raw data were processed with SOAPnuke, discarding reads with adapters, uncalled bases, mean Phred below 15, or no exact constant-primer or identifier match. COPE v1.2.5 was used to merge high-quality paired reads, and clonotypes were defined as unique nucleotide sequences. MiTCR v1.1 was used to align the clonotypes against IMGT TRBV, TRBD and TRBJ reference segments. The analysis included only V-J combinations with a frequency above 0.0001, which together covered 99% to 99.2% of the repertoires. A TCS score was defined as the ratio between F50 (clonal expansion) and ExV (chaos), using BLOSUM62-based TCRdist between CDR3 peptides within each V-J. Welch's t-statistics and random forest reduced roughly 530 V-J features to roughly 13, which were used in a naive Bayes classifier (R e1071). Sample size was not statistically predetermined, and blinding of investigators to group allocation was not performed. According to the paper, TCR Vbeta CDR3 sequencing was carried out on roughly 130 peripheral blood samples, which came from fewer than 50 ophthalmopathy, 70 to 80 hyperthyroidism and roughly 17 progressor patients.

The V and J genes are TRBV5-1 and TRBJ2-7, and 7 junction bases match TRBD1. The receptor was derived from a woman aged 25 to 45 with Graves disease. Donor details come from another sample of the same person, matched by shared clones. The sample consisted of peripheral blood mononuclear cells (PBMCs), taken at new diagnosis, from a patient treated with antithyroid drugs. The DNA reads TGCGCCAGCAGCCAGGGGGACGCAACCTACGAGCAGTACTTC. The translation is CASSQGDATYEQYF. Outside the CDR3, residues come from the reference TRBV5-1 and TRBJ2-7 proteins, so the full variable domain is: KAGVTQTPRYLIKTRGQQVTLSCSPISGHRSVSWYQQTPGQGLQFLFEYFSETQRNKGNFPGRFSGRQFSNSRSEMNVSTLELGDSALYLCASSQGDATYEQYFGPGTRLTVT.